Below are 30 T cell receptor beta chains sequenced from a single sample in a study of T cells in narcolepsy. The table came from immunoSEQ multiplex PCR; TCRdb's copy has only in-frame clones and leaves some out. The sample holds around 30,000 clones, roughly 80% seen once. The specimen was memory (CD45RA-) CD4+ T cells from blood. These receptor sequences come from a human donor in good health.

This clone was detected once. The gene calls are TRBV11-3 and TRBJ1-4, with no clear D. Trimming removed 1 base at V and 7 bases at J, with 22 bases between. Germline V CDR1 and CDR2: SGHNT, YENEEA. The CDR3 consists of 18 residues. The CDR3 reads CASSLVPGRIRLTEKLFF. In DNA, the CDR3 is TGTGCCAGCAGCTTAGTGCCTGGCAGAATCAGACTAACTGAAAAACTGTTTTTT.

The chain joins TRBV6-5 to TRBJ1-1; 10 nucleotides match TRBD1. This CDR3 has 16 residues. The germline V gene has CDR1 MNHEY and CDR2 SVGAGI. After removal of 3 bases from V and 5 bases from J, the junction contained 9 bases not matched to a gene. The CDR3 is CASSYRQGATLTEAFF. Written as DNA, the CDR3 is TGTGCCAGCAGTTATAGACAGGGGGCTACGTTGACTGAAGCTTTCTTT.

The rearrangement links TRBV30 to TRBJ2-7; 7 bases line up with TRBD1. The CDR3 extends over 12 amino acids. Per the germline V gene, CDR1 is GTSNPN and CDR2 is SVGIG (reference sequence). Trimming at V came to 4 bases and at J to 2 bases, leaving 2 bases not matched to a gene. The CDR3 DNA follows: TGTGCCTGGAACAGGGGTCCCTACGAGCAGTACTTC. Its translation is CAWNRGPYEQYF.

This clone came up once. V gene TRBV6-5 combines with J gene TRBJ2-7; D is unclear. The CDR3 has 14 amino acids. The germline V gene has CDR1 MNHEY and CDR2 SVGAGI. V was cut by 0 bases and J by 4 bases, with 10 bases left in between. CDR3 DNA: TGTGCCAGCAGTTACTCGACACCGCCTTACGAGCAGTACTTC. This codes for CASSYSTPPYEQYF.

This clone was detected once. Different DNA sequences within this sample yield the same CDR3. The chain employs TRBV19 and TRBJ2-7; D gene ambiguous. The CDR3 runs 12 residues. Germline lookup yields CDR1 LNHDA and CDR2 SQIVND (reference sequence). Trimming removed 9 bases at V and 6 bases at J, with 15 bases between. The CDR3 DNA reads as TGTGCCAGCCGTGGGCGGACCCCCGAGCAGTACTTC. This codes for CASRGRTPEQYF.

The CDR3 reads CASSHRDRSYEQYF. CDR3 in DNA: TGTGCCAGCTCACACCGGGACAGGAGCTACGAGCAGTACTTC. The rearrangement links TRBV18 to TRBJ2-7, with 8 nucleotides matching TRBD1. V dropped 4 bases and J dropped 3; count of bases not matched to a gene: 5. The CDR3 is made up of 14 amino acids. The germline gives CDR1 KGHSH, CDR2 LQKENI.

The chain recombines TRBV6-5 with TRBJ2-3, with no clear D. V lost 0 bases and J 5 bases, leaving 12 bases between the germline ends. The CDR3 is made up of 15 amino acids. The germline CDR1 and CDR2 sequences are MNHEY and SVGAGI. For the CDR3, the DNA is TGTGCCAGCAGTTACTCCGGACCGCCCGGAGATACGCAGTATTTT. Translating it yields CASSYSGPPGDTQYF.

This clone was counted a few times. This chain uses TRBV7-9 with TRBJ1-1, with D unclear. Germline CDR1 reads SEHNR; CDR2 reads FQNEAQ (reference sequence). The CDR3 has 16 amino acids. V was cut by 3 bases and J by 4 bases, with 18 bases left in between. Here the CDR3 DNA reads TGTGCCAGCAGCTTCGACGCTCTCAACGCGGGCACTGAAGCTTTCTTT. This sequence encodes CASSFDALNAGTEAFF. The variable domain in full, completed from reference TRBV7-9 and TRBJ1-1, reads DTGVSQNPRHKITKRGQNVTFRCDPISEHNRLYWYRQTLGQGPEFLTYFQNEAQLEKSRLLSDRFSAERPKGSFSTLEIQRTEQGDSAMYLCASSFDALNAGTEAFFGQGTRLTVV.

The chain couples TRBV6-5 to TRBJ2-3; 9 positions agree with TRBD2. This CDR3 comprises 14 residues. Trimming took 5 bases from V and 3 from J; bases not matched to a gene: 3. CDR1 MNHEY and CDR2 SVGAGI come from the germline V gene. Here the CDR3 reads CASSRAGGTDTQYF. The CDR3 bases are TGTGCCAGCAGTAGGGCGGGAGGGACAGATACGCAGTATTTT.

Here the CDR3 reads CASSERGQGQPQHF. For the CDR3, the DNA is TGTGCCAGCAGTGAACGGGGACAGGGTCAGCCCCAGCATTTT. The chain has TRBV6-5 and TRBJ1-5; 9 bases fit TRBD1. In germline, CDR1 is MNHEY, CDR2 SVGAGI. V trimming: 5 bases; J trimming: 6 bases; junction bases outside the gene matches: 5. The CDR3 covers 14 residues.

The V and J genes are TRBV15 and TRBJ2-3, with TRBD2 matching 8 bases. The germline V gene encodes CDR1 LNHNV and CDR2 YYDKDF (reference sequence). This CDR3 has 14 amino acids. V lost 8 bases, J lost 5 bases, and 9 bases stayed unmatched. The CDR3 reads CATGATGGVDTQYF. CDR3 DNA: TGTGCCACCGGAGCGACGGGAGGGGTAGATACGCAGTATTTT.

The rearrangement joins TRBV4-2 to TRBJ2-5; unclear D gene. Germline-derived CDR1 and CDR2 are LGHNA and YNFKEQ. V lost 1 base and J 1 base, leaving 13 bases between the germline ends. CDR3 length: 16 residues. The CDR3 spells CASSQGVGVTQETQYF. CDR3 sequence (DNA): TGTGCCAGCAGCCAAGGGGTAGGAGTAACCCAAGAGACCCAGTACTTC.

CDR3 amino acids: CASSLALRRANEQFF. CDR3 DNA sequence: TGTGCCAGCAGCTTAGCCTTGCGGAGAGCCAATGAGCAGTTCTTC. The V and J genes are TRBV11-3 and TRBJ2-1; D gene unclear. V was trimmed by 1 base and J by 6 bases, leaving 13 bases between them. Germline V lookup: CDR1 SGHNT, CDR2 YENEEA. This CDR3 is 15 amino acids long. The full variable domain, with the rest looked up from reference TRBV11-3 and TRBJ2-1, is EAGVVQSPRYKIIEKKQPVAFWCNPISGHNTLYWYLQNLGQGPELLIRYENEEAVDDSQLPKDRFSAERLKGVDSTLKIQPAELGDSAVYLCASSLALRRANEQFFGPGTRLTVL.

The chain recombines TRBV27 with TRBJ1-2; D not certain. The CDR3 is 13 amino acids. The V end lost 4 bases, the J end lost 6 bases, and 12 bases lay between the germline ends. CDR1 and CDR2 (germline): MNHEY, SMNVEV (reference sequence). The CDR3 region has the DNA TGTGCCAGCAGTTCTGTCGGGGTCGATGGCTACACCTTC. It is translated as CASSSVGVDGYTF.

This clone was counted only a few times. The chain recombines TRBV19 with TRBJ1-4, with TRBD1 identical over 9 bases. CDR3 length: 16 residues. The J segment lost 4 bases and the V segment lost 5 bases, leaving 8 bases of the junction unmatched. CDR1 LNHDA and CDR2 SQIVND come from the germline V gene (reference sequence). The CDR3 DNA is TGTGCCAGTAGTCGATTGACAGGGGGGAATAATGAAAAACTGTTTTTT. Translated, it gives CASSRLTGGNNEKLFF.

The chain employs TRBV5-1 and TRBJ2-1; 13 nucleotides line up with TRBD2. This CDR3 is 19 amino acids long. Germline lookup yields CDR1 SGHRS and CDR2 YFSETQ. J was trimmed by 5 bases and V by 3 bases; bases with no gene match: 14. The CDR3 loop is CASSSQGTILAGGHNEQFF. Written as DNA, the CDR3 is TGCGCCAGCAGCTCCCAGGGCACTATACTAGCGGGAGGGCACAATGAGCAGTTCTTC. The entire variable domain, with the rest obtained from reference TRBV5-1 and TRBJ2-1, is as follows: KAGVTQTPRYLIKTRGQQVTLSCSPISGHRSVSWYQQTPGQGLQFLFEYFSETQRNKGNFPGRFSGRQFSNSRSEMNVSTLELGDSALYLCASSSQGTILAGGHNEQFFGPGTRLTVL.

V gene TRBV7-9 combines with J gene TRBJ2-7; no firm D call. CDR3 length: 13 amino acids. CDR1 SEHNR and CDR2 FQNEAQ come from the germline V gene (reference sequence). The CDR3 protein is CAGEQRGSYEQYF. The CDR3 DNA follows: TGTGCTGGAGAACAGCGCGGATCTTACGAGCAGTACTTC.

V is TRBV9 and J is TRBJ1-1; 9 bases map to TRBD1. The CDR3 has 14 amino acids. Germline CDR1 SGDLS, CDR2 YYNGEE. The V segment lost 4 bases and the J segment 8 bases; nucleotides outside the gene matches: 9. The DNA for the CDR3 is TGTGCCAGCAGCTCAACGACAGGGGGTACCGAAGCTTTCTTT. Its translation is CASSSTTGGTEAFF.

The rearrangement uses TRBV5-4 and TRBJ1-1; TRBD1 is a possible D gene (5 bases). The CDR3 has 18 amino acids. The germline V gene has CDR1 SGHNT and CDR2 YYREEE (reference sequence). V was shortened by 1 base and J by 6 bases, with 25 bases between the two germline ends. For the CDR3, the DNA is TGTGCCAGCAGCTTGCGGACCTCGGGTCGAGGGGTTAACGCTGAAGCTTTCTTT. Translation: CASSLRTSGRGVNAEAFF.

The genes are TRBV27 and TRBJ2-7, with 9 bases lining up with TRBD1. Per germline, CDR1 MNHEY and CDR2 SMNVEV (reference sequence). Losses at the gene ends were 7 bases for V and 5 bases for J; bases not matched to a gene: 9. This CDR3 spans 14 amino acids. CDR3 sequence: CASTGGTGRNEQYF. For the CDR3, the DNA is TGTGCCAGCACCGGTGGGACAGGGAGGAACGAGCAGTACTTC.

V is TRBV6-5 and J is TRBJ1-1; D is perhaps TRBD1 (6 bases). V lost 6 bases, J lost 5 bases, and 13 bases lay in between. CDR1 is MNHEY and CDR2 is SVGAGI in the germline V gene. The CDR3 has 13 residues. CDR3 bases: TGTGCCAGCAGACGGGGGGCGTTGACTGAAGCTTTCTTT. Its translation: CASRRGALTEAFF.

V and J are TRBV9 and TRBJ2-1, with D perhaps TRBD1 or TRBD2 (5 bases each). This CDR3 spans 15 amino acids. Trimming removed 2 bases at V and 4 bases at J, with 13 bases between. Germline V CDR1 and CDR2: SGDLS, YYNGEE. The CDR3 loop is CASSVDSGQYNEQFF. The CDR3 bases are TGTGCCAGCAGCGTTGACAGCGGCCAATACAATGAGCAGTTCTTC. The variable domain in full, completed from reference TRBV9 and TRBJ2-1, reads DSGVTQTPKHLITATGQRVTLRCSPRSGDLSVYWYQQSLDQGLQFLIQYYNGEERAKGNILERFSAQQFPDLHSELNLSSLELGDSALYFCASSVDSGQYNEQFFGPGTRLTVL.

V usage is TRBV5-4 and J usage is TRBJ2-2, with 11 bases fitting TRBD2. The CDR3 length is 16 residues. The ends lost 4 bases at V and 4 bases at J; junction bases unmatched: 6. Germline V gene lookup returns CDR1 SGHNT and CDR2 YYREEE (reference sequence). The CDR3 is CASSPGGTSGTGELFF. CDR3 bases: TGTGCCAGCAGCCCTGGAGGGACTAGCGGCACCGGGGAGCTGTTTTTT.

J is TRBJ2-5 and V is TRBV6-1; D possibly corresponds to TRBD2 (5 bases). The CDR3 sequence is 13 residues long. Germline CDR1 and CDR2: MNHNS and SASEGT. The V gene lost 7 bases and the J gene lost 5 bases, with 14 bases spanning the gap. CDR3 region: CASKRPGEETQYF. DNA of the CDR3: TGTGCCAGCAAACGGCCCGGGGAGGAGACCCAGTACTTC.

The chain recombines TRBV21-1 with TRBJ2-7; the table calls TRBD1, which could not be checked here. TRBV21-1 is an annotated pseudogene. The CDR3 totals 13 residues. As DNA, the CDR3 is TGTGCCAGGAGGACAGTTGAGGCCTACGAGCAGTACTTC. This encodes CARRTVEAYEQYF.

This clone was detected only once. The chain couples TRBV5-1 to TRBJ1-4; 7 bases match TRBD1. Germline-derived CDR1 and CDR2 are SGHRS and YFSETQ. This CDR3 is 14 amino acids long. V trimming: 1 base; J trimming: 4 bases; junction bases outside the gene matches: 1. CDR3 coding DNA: TGCGCCAGCAGCTTGACAGGGGTTAATGAAAAACTGTTTTTT. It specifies CASSLTGVNEKLFF.

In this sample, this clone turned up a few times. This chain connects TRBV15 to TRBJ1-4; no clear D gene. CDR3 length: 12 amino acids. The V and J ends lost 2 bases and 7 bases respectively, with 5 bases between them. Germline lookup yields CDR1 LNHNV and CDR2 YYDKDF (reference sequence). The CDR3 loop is CATSRLGEKLFF. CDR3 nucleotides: TGTGCCACCAGCAGACTTGGTGAAAAACTGTTTTTT.

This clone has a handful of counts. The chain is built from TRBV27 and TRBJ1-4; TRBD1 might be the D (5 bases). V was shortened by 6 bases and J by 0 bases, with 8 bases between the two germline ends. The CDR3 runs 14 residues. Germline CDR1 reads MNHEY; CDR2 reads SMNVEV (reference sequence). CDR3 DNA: TGTGCCAGCAGGGGGGACGCAACTAATGAAAAACTGTTTTTT. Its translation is CASRGDATNEKLFF. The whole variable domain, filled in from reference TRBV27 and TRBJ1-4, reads EAQVTQNPRYLITVTGKKLTVTCSQNMNHEYMSWYRQDPGLGLRQIYYSMNVEVTDKGDVPEGYKVSRKEKRNFPLILESPSPNQTSLYFCASRGDATNEKLFFGSGTQLSVL.

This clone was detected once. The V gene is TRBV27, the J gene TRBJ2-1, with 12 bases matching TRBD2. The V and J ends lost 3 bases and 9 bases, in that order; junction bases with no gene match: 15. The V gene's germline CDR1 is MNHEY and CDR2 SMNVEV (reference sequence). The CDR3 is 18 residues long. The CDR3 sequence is CASSFSLAGGRFAREQFF. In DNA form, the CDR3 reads TGTGCCAGCAGTTTTTCACTAGCGGGAGGTCGCTTCGCGCGTGAGCAGTTCTTC.

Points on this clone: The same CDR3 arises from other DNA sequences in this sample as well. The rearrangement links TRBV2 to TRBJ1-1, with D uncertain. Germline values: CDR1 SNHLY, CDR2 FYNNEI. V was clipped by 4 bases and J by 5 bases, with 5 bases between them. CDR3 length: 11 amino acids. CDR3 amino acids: CASSALTEAFF. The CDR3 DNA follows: TGTGCCAGCAGTGCCCTGACTGAAGCTTTCTTT. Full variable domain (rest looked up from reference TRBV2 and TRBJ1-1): EPEVTQTPSHQVTQMGQEVILRCVPISNHLYFYWYRQILGQKVEFLVSFYNNEISEKSEIFDDQFSVERPDGSNFTLKIRSTKLEDSAMYFCASSALTEAFFGQGTRLTVV.